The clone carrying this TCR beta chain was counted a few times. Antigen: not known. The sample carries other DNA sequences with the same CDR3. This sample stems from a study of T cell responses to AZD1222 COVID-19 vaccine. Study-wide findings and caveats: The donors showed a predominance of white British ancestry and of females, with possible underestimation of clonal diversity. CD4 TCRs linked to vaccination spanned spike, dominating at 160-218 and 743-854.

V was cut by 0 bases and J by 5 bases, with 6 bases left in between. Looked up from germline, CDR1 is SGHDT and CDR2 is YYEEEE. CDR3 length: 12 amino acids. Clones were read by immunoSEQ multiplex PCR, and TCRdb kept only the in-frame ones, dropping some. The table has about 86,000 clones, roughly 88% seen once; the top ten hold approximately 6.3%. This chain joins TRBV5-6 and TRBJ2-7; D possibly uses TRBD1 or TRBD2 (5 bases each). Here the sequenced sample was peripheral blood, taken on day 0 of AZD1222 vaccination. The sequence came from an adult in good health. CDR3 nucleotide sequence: TGTGCCAGCAGCTTGGTGGGGGACGAGCAGTACTTC. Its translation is CASSLVGDEQYF.